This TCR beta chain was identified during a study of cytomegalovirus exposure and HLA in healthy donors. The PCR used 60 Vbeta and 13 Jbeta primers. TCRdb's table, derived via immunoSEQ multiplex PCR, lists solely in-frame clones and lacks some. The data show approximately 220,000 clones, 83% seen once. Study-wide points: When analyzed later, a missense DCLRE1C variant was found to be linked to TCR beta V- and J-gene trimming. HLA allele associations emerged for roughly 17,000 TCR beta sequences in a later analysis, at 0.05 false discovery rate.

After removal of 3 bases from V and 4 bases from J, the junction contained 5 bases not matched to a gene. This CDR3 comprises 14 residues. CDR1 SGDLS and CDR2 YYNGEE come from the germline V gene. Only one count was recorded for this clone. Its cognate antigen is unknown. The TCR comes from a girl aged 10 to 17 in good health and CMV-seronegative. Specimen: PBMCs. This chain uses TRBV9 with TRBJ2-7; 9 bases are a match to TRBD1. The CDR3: CASSGGTGIYEQYF. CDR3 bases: TGTGCCAGCAGCGGCGGGACAGGGATTTACGAGCAGTACTTC.